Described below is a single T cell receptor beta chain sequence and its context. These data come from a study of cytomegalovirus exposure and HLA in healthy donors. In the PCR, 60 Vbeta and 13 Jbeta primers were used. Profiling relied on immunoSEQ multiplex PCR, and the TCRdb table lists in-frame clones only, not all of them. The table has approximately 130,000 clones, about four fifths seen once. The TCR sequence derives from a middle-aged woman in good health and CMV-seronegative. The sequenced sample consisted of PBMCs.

DNA of the CDR3: TGTGCCAGCAACCCACAGGTTAATTCACCCCTCCACTTT. As protein: CASNPQVNSPLHF. This chain joins TRBV6-1 and TRBJ1-6, with a weak D call TRBD1 (5 bases). V gave up 7 bases and J gave up 6 bases, with 10 bases separating them. This CDR3 has 13 amino acids. Germline V CDR1 and CDR2: MNHNS, SASEGT.